One sample yielded the 3 T cell receptor beta chains listed below, sequenced in a study of T cell clones after liver transplantation. Assay: immunoSEQ multiplex PCR; the TCRdb copy retains only in-frame clones and omits some. The table lists around 71,000 clones, 80% of them singletons. The sample was CD4+ T cells from blood, taken 12 months after liver transplant. Source of these receptors: a human patient who received a liver transplant. Some T cells could come from the graft donor.

This clone showed up just a few times. The J gene is TRBJ2-2, the V gene TRBV4-3; no definite D call. The CDR3 extends over 14 amino acids. Germline V CDR1 and CDR2: LGHNA, YSLEER. Trimming removed 0 bases at V and 6 bases at J, with 8 bases between. The DNA of the CDR3 is TGCGCCAGCAGCCAAGAATGGTTATCCGGGGAGCTGTTTTTT. It encodes CASSQEWLSGELFF.

The chain is built from TRBV6-1 and TRBJ1-5; unclear D gene. Germline-derived CDR1 and CDR2 are MNHNS and SASEGT. The V end lost 3 bases, the J end lost 3 bases, and 9 bases lay between the germline ends. The CDR3 length is 14 residues. This CDR3 reads CASSEVAFNQPQHF. As DNA, the CDR3 is TGTGCCAGCAGTGAGGTGGCCTTCAATCAGCCCCAGCATTTT.

This clone has only a few counts. This chain links TRBV4-1 with TRBJ2-7; D not resolved. This CDR3 contains 16 residues. CDR1 is MGHRA, CDR2 YSYEKL, per germline. Trimming left V 1 base short and J 1 base short, with 14 bases between. CDR3 coding DNA: TGCGCCAGCAGCCAAGCGTTGGGCAGGCGTTCCTACGAGCAGTACTTC. It encodes CASSQALGRRSYEQYF.